This T cell receptor (beta chain) was sequenced for a study of a mutant IDH1 vaccine in newly diagnosed glioma. Study details: Pretreatment consisted of radiotherapy, temozolomide, or both, with most receiving both.

The CDR3 is 12 residues long. J lost 4 bases, V lost 6 bases, and 0 bases had no gene match. CDR1 and CDR2 (germline): MNHEY, SVGAGI. This clone is a singleton in its sample. Antigen: not known. Study-wide results and limits: Patients showed vaccine-induced immune responses at a rate of 93.3%.

Time point denoted: week 35, safety follow-up. Topical imiquimod accompanied each vaccine dose, which consisted of 300 ug of mutant IDH1 20-mer peptide. The assay was immunoSEQ multiplex PCR, and TCRdb's table has in-frame clones only and misses some. This sample yields about 68,000 clones, of which roughly 84% are seen a single time; approximately 12% belongs to the top ten. The chain has TRBV6-5 and TRBJ2-1; 7 bases align to TRBD2. Sequenced here: PBMCs, sampled from a glioma patient whose treatment included an IDH1 peptide vaccine. The sequence came from a man younger than 30 with glioma. The CDR3 loop reads CASSGGYNEQFF. The DNA of the CDR3 is TGTGCCAGCAGCGGGGGGTACAATGAGCAGTTCTTC.